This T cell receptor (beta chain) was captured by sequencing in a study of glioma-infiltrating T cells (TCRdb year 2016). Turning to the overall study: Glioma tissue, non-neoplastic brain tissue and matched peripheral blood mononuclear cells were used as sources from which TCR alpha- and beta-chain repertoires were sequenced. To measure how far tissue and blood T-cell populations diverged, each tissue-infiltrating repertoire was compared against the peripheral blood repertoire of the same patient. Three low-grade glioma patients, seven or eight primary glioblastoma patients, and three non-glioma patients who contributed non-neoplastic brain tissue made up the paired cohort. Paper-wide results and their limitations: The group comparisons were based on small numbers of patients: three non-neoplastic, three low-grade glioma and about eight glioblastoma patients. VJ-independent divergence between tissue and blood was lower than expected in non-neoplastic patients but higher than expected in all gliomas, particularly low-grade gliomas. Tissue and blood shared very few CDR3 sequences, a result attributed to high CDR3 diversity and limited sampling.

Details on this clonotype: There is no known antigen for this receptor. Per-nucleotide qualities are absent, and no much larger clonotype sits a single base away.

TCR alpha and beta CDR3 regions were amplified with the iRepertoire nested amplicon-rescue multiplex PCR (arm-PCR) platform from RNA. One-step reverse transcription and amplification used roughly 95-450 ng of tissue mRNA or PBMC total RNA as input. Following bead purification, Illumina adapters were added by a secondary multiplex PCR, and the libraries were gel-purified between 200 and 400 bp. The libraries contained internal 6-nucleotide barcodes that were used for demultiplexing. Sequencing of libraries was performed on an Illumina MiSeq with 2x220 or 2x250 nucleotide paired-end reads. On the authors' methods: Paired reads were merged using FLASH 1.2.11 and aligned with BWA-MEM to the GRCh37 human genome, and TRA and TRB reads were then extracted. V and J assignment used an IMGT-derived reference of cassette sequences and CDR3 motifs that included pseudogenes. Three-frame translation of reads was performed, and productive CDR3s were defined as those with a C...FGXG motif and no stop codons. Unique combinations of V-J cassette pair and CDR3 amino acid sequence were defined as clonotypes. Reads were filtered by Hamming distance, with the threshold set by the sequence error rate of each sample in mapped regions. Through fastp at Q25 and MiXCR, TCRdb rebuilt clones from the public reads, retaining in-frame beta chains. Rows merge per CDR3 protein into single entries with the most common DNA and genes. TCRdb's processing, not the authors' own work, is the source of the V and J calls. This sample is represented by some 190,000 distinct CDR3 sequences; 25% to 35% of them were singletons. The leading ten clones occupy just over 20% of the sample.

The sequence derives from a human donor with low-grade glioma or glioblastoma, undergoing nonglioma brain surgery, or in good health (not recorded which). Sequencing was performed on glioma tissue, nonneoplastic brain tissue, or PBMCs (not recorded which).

The nucleotides read TGTGCCAGCAGCCAAGATGGAGGGGGGAACTCCTACGAGCAGTACTTC. Its product reads: CASSQDGGGNSYEQYF. The chain joins TRBV4-2 to TRBJ2-7; the D element might be TRBD1 or TRBD2, as each aligns at 6 bases. From a lookup of the germline V gene, CDR1 and CDR2 are LGHNA and YNFKEQ. Taken from cysteine to phenylalanine, the CDR3 has 16 residues. The CDR3 DNA has 48 bases and is translated from base 1. V loses 0 bases, J loses 0 bases, and the germline ends lie 12 bases apart.